Given below is one T cell receptor (beta chain) in context. Its antigen is unknown. This sample was taken from a study of a mutant IDH1 vaccine in newly diagnosed glioma. Study findings and constraints: Whatever changes occurred in top peripheral T cell clonotypes seemed unrelated to pseudoprogression.

Repertoires were generated with immunoSEQ multiplex PCR, while TCRdb's copy carries only in-frame clones and drops some. The sample holds about 26,000 clones, over 80% seen once. Trimming removed 11 bases from V and 0 bases from J, with 8 bases in between. The germline V gene encodes CDR1 LNHDA and CDR2 SQIVND (reference sequence). CDR3 length: 13 residues. As for time point: week 35, safety follow-up. What each vaccine dose contained was 300 ug of mutant IDH1 20-mer peptide, accompanied by topical imiquimod. Sequenced here: PBMCs, sampled from a glioma patient whose treatment included an IDH1 peptide vaccine. The V gene is TRBV19, the J gene TRBJ2-6; unclear D gene. This TCR came from a man aged 25-40 years with glioma. CDR3 DNA sequence: TGTGCCGTTAGGCACTCTGGGGCCAACGTCCTGACTTTC. It codes for CAVRHSGANVLTF.